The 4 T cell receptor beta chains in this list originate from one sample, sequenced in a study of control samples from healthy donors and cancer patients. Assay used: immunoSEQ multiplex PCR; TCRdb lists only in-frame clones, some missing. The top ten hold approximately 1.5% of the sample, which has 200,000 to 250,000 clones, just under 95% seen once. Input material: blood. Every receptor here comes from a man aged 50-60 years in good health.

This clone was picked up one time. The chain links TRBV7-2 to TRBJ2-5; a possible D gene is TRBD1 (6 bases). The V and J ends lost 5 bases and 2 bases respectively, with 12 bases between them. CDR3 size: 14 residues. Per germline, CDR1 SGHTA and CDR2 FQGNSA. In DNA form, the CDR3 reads TGTGCCAGCAGCCGTCGGACAGCACAAGAGACCCAGTACTTC. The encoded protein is CASSRRTAQETQYF.

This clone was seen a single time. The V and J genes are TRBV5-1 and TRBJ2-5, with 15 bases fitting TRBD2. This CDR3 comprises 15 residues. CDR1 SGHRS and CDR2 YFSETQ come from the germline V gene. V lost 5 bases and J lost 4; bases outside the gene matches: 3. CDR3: CASSPGLAGGETQYF. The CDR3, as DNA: TGCGCCAGCAGTCCGGGACTAGCGGGGGGAGAGACCCAGTACTTC.

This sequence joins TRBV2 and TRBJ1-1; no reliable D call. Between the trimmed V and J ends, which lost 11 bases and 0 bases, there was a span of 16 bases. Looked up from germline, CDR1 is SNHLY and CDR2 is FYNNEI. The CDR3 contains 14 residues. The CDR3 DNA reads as TGTGCCTCCAGCGCCCGGGCCATGAACACTGAAGCTTTCTTT. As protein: CASSARAMNTEAFF.

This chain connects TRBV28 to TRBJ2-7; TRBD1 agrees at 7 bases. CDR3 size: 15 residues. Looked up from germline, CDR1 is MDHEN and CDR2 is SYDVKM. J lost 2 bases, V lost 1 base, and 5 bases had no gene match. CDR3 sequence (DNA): TGTGCCAGCAGTTTATCAGACAGGGCCCCCTACGAGCAGTACGTC. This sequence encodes CASSLSDRAPYEQYV.